This T cell receptor (beta chain) was identified in a study of identical twins. Template switching (which added a universal primer site) was used, and cDNA carried unique molecular identifiers. MiXCR, run by TCRdb on the 5' RACE reads, gives a single entry per CDR3 protein. Of under 500,000 distinct CDR3 sequences listed, about 13% are singletons. V lost 0 bases to trimming and J lost 1 base; unmatched junction nucleotides: 2. The CDR3 is 15 residues long. Germline CDR1 ENHRY, CDR2 SYGVKD. These data also formed part of another study, on yellow fever vaccine responses in identical twins.

The chain carries TRBV10-3 and TRBJ2-7, with 8 bases lining up with TRBD1. Specimen: CD4+ T cells sorted from blood. The TCR comes from a woman aged 18-29 years in good health. CDR3 nucleotides: TGTGCCATCAGTGAGTCCGGGACAGGTTCCTACGAGCAGTACTTC. This sequence encodes CAISESGTGSYEQYF.